Listed here are 25 T cell receptor beta chains from one sample, sequenced in a study of vaccination and CD4 T cells after COVID-19. Their recognized antigens are unknown. Treatment denoted: roughly nine-day PBMC culture with coronavirus spike peptide pools or control peptides (ViraFEST assay). At the Johns Hopkins FTIC core, DNA taken from cultured CD4+ T cells was sequenced by way of the Oncomine TCR Beta short-read assay. TCRdb re-called the PCR reads with MiXCR, one entry per CDR3 protein. The sample records over 20,000 distinct CDR3 sequences, around 50% being singletons. Sequenced sample: CD4+ T cells from blood, cultured in vitro. Every receptor here comes from a human donor who had recovered from COVID-19.

This chain uses TRBV3-1 with TRBJ2-6; 12 nucleotides line up with TRBD1. Unmatched junction bases numbered 3, after V lost 4 bases and J lost 2 bases. Germline values: CDR1 LGHDT, CDR2 YNNKEL (reference sequence). The CDR3 is 17 residues long. Here the CDR3 DNA reads TGTGCCAGCAGCCTAGGGACAGGGGGCGCTGGGGCCAACGTCCTGACTTTC. Its translation: CASSLGTGGAGANVLTF. Full variable domain (missing parts from reference TRBV3-1 and TRBJ2-6): DTAVSQTPKYLVTQMGNDKSIKCEQNLGHDTMYWYKQDSKKFLKIMFSYNNKELIINETVPNRFSPKSPDKAHLNLHINSLELGDSAVYFCASSLGTGGAGANVLTFGAGSRLTVL.

The chain links TRBV28 to TRBJ1-6; D is uncertain. Germline CDR1 and CDR2: MDHEN and SYDVKM. The germline V and J ends were trimmed by 3 bases and 16 bases, with 16 bases remaining between them. This CDR3 contains 13 residues. The CDR3 is CASSFQGRSDLHF. The CDR3 region has the DNA TGTGCCAGCAGTTTCCAAGGACGTAGCGATCTCCACTTT.

The CDR3 reads CASSLRTSGTYNEQFF. The CDR3 DNA follows: TGTGCCAGCAGTTTAAGGACTAGCGGGACCTACAATGAGCAGTTCTTC. The chain joins TRBV27 to TRBJ2-1; TRBD2 matches at 12 bases. Losses at the gene ends were 2 bases for V and 2 bases for J; bases not matched to a gene: 1. The CDR3 covers 16 residues. Germline V gives CDR1 MNHEY, CDR2 SMNVEV (reference sequence).

The sample holds a few counts of this clonotype. V gene TRBV7-2 combines with J gene TRBJ1-1; a possible D gene is TRBD1 (6 bases). The CDR3 is 11 amino acids. V lost 6 bases, J lost 11 bases, and 13 bases lay in between. In germline, CDR1 is SGHTA, CDR2 FQGNSA. CDR3 amino acids: CASREGVMAFF. The CDR3 DNA follows: TGTGCCAGCAGAGAGGGGGTTATGGCTTTCTTT.

The chain combines TRBV2 with TRBJ2-1; tentatively, D is TRBD2 (7 bases). Trimming stripped 3 bases from V and 2 bases from J, with 14 bases between. The CDR3 totals 16 residues. Per the germline V gene, CDR1 is SNHLY and CDR2 is FYNNEI. The CDR3 loop is CASSEEGGRAYNEQFF. The CDR3 bases are TGTGCCAGCAGTGAGGAAGGGGGGAGGGCCTACAATGAGCAGTTCTTC.

The chain joins TRBV6-1 to TRBJ1-2; perhaps TRBD1 as D (5 bases). The CDR3 contains 13 residues. The germline CDR1 and CDR2 sequences are MNHNS and SASEGT. V was clipped by 9 bases and J by 2 bases, with 13 bases between them. DNA of the CDR3: TGTGCCAGTGCGGAGGGGAGAAACTATGGCTACACCTTC. Translated: CASAEGRNYGYTF.

This clonotype was observed a single time. The chain joins TRBV7-3 to TRBJ1-2; 10 bases align to TRBD1. V gave up 5 bases and J gave up 8 bases; unmatched junction bases: 8. There are 14 residues in the CDR3. Germline V gene lookup returns CDR1 SGHTA and CDR2 FQGTGA. The CDR3: CASSPGTGEVGYTF. The CDR3 region has the DNA TGTGCCAGCAGCCCCGGGACAGGGGAAGTAGGCTACACCTTC.

This clonotype was seen a handful of times. The chain joins TRBV24-1 to TRBJ1-5; 10 nucleotides line up with TRBD1. The CDR3 is 13 residues long. Germline V gene sequence: CDR1 KGHDR, CDR2 SFDVKD. The trim removed 11 bases at V and 5 bases at J, leaving 5 bases unmatched. CDR3 in amino acids: CAIGQGEHQPQHF. The CDR3 bases are TGTGCCATCGGACAGGGGGAACATCAGCCCCAGCATTTT.

This chain connects TRBV5-1 to TRBJ2-3; D may be TRBD1 (5 bases). The CDR3 contains 14 residues. Germline-derived CDR1 and CDR2 are SGHRS and YFSETQ. Trimming removed 6 bases at V and 1 base at J, with 12 bases between. The CDR3 region is CASNSGQGTDTQYF. The CDR3 DNA reads TGCGCCAGCAACTCAGGGCAGGGCACAGATACGCAGTATTTT.

This chain joins TRBV6-1 and TRBJ1-4; tentative D call: TRBD1 (5 bases). With 6 bases removed from V and 8 bases from J, the gap between germline ends came to 16 bases. Germline CDR1 MNHNS, CDR2 SASEGT. The CDR3 length is 14 residues. As DNA, the CDR3 is TGTGCCAGCAGCCCCCTAGGGGCGCGAGAAAAACTGTTTTTT. As protein: CASSPLGAREKLFF.

This clonotype has a handful of counts. The chain has TRBV29-1 and TRBJ1-5; D is undetermined. The CDR3 spans 12 residues. Germline V gene data show CDR1 as SQVTM and CDR2 as ANQGSEA. Trimming shortened V by 6 bases and J by 3 bases, and 9 bases separated the two germline ends. The CDR3 nucleotides are TGCAGCGTCGGAGGAAACAATCAGCCCCAGCATTTT. It codes for CSVGGNNQPQHF.

This chain uses TRBV7-9 with TRBJ2-5, with D unclear. This CDR3 has 12 residues. V was clipped by 6 bases and J by 5 bases, with 10 bases between them. Germline V gives CDR1 SEHNR, CDR2 FQNEAQ (reference sequence). The CDR3, as DNA: TGTGCCAGCAGTCGAATAGGGGAGACCCAGTACTTC. This codes for CASSRIGETQYF.

The chain carries TRBV6-2 or TRBV6-3 and TRBJ1-5; D is unclear. Trimming stripped 4 bases from V and 3 bases from J, with 7 bases between. The CDR3 loop spans 13 amino acids. Per germline, CDR1 MNHEY and CDR2 SVGEGT. The CDR3 here is CASSSGFNQPQHF. The CDR3 DNA sequence: TGTGCCAGCAGTTCGGGGTTCAATCAGCCCCAGCATTTT.

The rearrangement uses TRBV20-1 and TRBJ2-7; TRBD2 matches 8 bases. CDR1 is DFQATT, CDR2 SNEGSKA, per germline (reference sequence). This CDR3 is built from 12 residues. J gave up 5 bases and V 4 bases, and 4 bases lay outside the gene matches. This chain's CDR3 is CSAKRGRHEQYF. CDR3 sequence (DNA): TGCAGTGCTAAGCGGGGGAGACACGAGCAGTACTTC.

This clonotype came up a few times. This chain joins TRBV7-9 and TRBJ1-5, with D possibly TRBD1 on 5 matching bases. The CDR3 length is 14 residues. CDR1 SEHNR and CDR2 FQNEAQ come from the germline V gene (reference sequence). V lost 6 bases to trimming and J lost 6 bases, with 15 bases between them. CDR3 in DNA: TGTGCCAGCAGGGGGGACGGGTGGAGTCAGCCCCAGCATTTT. Residues: CASRGDGWSQPQHF.

This rearrangement joins TRBV2 to TRBJ2-5; D possibly corresponds to TRBD1 (5 bases). Germline values: CDR1 SNHLY, CDR2 FYNNEI. V dropped 3 bases and J dropped 1 base, with 12 bases sitting between them. The CDR3 is made up of 15 amino acids. The CDR3 sequence: CASSEGLLPQETQYF. In DNA, the CDR3 is TGTGCCAGCAGTGAGGGGCTCCTGCCCCAAGAGACCCAGTACTTC.

The chain combines TRBV10-3 with TRBJ1-2; a weak D match, TRBD1 (6 bases). The CDR3 is 13 amino acids. V lost 4 bases, J lost 3 bases, and 9 bases lay in between. The germline CDR1 and CDR2 sequences are ENHRY and SYGVKD. The CDR3 DNA follows: TGTGCCATCAGTGGAGGGGGGGACTATGGCTACACCTTC. Translated, it gives CAISGGGDYGYTF.

The chain combines TRBV19 with TRBJ2-7; D is unclear. Germline assignment: CDR1 LNHDA and CDR2 SQIVND (reference sequence). Trimming left V 1 base short and J 2 bases short, with 12 bases between. The CDR3 covers 15 residues. The CDR3: CASSIGQAVTYEQYF. CDR3 DNA sequence: TGTGCCAGTAGTATAGGACAAGCTGTAACCTACGAGCAGTACTTC.

This clonotype was observed a handful of times. The junction departs from the called germline gene at one end, perhaps through a read error. The J gene is TRBJ1-1, the V gene TRBV7-3, with 7 bases identical to TRBD1. Germline CDR1 and CDR2: SGHTA and FQGTGA. The CDR3 consists of 14 residues. DNA of the CDR3: TGTGCCACCAGCTACAGGGGAACGGACACTGAAGCTTTCTTT. Protein sequence: CATSYRGTDTEAFF.

The CDR3 region is CASSQNLAATTYEQYF. DNA of the CDR3: TGCGCCAGCAGCCAAAACCTAGCGGCCACTACCTACGAGCAGTACTTC. The chain couples TRBV5-1 to TRBJ2-7, with 7 bases aligning to TRBD2. The V gene end was trimmed by 4 bases and the J gene end by 2 bases; junction bases not matched to a gene: 12. CDR3 length: 16 amino acids. CDR1 and CDR2 (germline): SGHRS, YFSETQ.

The chain couples TRBV12-3 or TRBV12-4 to TRBJ1-2, with unresolved D. The ends were cut back, 6 bases at V and 4 bases at J, with 18 bases in the middle. The CDR3 length is 15 residues. The CDR3 DNA sequence: TGTGCCAGCAGCCCCCCCCGAGCAGTAGGCTATGGCTACACCTTC. Amino acid sequence: CASSPPRAVGYGYTF.

The genes are TRBV6-5 and TRBJ2-1, with D unclear. The germline gives CDR1 MNHEY, CDR2 SVGAGI. V lost 4 bases and J lost 0, with 13 bases in between. The CDR3 has 16 residues. CDR3 sequence reads: CASSSRPRSSYNEQFF. The CDR3 DNA reads as TGTGCCAGCAGTTCCAGACCCCGGAGCTCCTACAATGAGCAGTTCTTC.

This clonotype came up a few times. The chain combines TRBV11-1 with TRBJ2-2, with 8 nucleotides matching TRBD1. CDR3 length: 17 amino acids. The junction had 5 bases not matched to a gene; V was cut back by 1 base and J by 1 base. CDR1 is SGHAT, CDR2 FQDESV, per germline (reference sequence). Here the CDR3 DNA reads TGTGCCAGCAGCTTAGGGATAGGACAGGGGAACACCGGGGAGCTGTTTTTT. Translation gives CASSLGIGQGNTGELFF.

This clonotype is judged medium-sized. V gene TRBV12-3 or TRBV12-4 combines with J gene TRBJ1-2; TRBD1 matches at 9 bases. The CDR3 is 13 residues long. Trimming took 6 bases from V and 8 from J; bases not matched to a gene: 7. CDR3 in DNA: TGTGCCAGCAGGATACAGGGGGCGGGAGGCTACACCTTC. It translates to CASRIQGAGGYTF.

J is TRBJ1-2 and V is TRBV10-3, with no clear D. Between the trimmed V and J ends, which lost 8 bases and 4 bases, there was a span of 20 bases. The germline CDR1 and CDR2 sequences are ENHRY and SYGVKD. This CDR3 comprises 15 residues. This chain's CDR3 is CAIRRAGIDFYGYTF. The DNA of the CDR3 is TGTGCCATCCGTAGGGCGGGGATCGATTTCTATGGCTACACCTTC.